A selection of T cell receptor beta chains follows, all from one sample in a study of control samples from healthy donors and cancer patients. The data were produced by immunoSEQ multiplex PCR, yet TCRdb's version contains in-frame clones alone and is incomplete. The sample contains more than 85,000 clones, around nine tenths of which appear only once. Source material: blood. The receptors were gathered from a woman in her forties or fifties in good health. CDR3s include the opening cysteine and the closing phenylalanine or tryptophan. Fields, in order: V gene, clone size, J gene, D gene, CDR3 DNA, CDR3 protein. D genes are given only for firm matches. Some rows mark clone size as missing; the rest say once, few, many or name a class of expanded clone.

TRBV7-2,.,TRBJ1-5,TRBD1,TGTGCCAGCAGCTTAGGGCAGGGGGATCAGCCCCAGCATTTT,CASSLGQGDQPQHF
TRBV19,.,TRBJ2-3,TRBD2,TGTGCCAGTACTCCCTTGGCCCTTTCGAGCGGGAGAGTAGGAGGTGTAGATACGCAGTATTTT,CASTPLALSSGRVGGVDTQYF
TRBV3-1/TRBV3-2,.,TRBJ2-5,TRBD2,TGTGCCAGCATCAATCTGAAAAAGAGCGGGGGAGAAGAGACCCAGTACTTC,CASINLKKSGGEETQYF
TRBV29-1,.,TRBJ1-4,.,TGCAGCGTTTCAGGGGAAGGGGAAAAACTGTTTTTT,CSVSGEGEKLFF
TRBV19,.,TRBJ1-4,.,TGTGCCAGTAGTTTCCGGGATAGGACTAATGAAAAACTGTTTTTT,CASSFRDRTNEKLFF
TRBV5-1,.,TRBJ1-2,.,TGCGCCAGCAGCTTGTATTCATATGGCTACACCTTC,CASSLYSYGYTF
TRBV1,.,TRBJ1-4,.,TGCACCAGCAGCCAAGGAACGCACGGGACAGGGGGAAAGTGTGCAGTTGAAAAACTGTTTTTT,CTSSQGTHGTGGKCAVEKLFF
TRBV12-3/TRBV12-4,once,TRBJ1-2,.,TGTGCCAGCCGCGAGGGGGGAGCGGGTGGCTACACCTTC,CASREGGAGGYTF
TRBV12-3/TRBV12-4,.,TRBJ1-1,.,TGTGCTAGCAGTTTAAGCCAGAACACTGAAGCTTTCTTT,CASSLSQNTEAFF
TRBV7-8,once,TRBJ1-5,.,TGTGCCAGCAGCGGTATAGGGAGGCCCCAGCATTTT,CASSGIGRPQHF
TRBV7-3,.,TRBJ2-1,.,TGTGCCAGCAGCTTAATCCTACACGATGAGCAGTTCTTC,CASSLILHDEQFF
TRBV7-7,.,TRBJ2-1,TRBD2,TGTGCCAGCAGCTTAGTTCCGAGCGGGGGGGCGGGTGAGCAGTTCTTC,CASSLVPSGGAGEQFF
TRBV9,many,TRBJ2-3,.,TGTGCCAGCAGCGAAAGACAGTCTTCTAGCACAGATACGCAGTATTTT,CASSERQSSSTDTQYF
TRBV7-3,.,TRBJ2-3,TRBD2,TGTGCCAGCAGCCCCAGGACTAGCGGGGACACAGATACGCAGTATTTT,CASSPRTSGDTDTQYF
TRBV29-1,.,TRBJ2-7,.,TGCAGCGTTGGAGGGGGGAACGAGCAGTACTTC,CSVGGGNEQYF
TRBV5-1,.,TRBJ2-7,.,TGCGCCAGCAGCTCACTCCAGGAAAACGAGCAGTACTTC,CASSSLQENEQYF
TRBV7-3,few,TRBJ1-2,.,TGTGCCAGCAGCGCAGGGCGACAGAATGATCGCTACACCTTC,CASSAGRQNDRYTF